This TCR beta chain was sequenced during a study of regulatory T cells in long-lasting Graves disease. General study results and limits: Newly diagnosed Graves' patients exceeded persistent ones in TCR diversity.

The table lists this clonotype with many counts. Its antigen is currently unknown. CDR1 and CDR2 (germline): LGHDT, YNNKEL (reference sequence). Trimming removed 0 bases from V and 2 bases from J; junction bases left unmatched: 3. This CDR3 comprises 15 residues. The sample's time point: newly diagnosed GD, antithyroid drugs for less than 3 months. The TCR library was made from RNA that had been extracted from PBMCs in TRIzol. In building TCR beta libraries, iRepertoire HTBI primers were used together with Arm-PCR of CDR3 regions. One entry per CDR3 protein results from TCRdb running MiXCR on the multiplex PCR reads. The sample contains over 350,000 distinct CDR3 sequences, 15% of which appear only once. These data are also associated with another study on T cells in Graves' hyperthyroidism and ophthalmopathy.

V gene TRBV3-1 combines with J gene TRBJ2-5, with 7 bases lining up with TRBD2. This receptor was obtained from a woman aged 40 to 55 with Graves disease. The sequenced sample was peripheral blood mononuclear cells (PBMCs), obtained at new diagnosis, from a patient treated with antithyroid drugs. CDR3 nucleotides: TGTGCCAGCAGCCAAGATGGGCGGGAGCAAGAGACCCAGTACTTC. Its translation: CASSQDGREQETQYF.